These 10 T cell receptor beta chains originate from one sample sequenced in a study of regulatory T cells in long-lasting Graves disease. As to time point: newly diagnosed GD, antithyroid drugs for less than 3 months. PBMC-extracted RNA yielded the TCR library. Libraries of TCR beta came from iRepertoire HTBI primers plus Arm-PCR of CDR3 regions. TCRdb independently ran MiXCR on the multiplex PCR reads; one entry per CDR3 protein. The profile shows under 300,000 distinct CDR3 sequences, 20% of them singletons. This specimen consisted of peripheral blood mononuclear cells (PBMCs), obtained at new diagnosis, from a patient treated with antithyroid drugs. The receptors here all came from a female donor with Graves disease.

This clonotype came up many times. This chain uses TRBV7-2 with TRBJ2-5; the D gene is possibly TRBD2 (7 bases). Trimming left V 5 bases short and J 4 bases short, with 17 bases between. The germline V gene encodes CDR1 SGHTA and CDR2 FQGNSA. The CDR3 is made up of 15 amino acids. In DNA form, the CDR3 reads TGTGCCAGCAGCAGGGGGGGCGGGAGAGTAGAGACCCAGTACTTC. As protein: CASSRGGGRVETQYF.

This clonotype was detected ten times or more. The chain uses TRBV4-3 and TRBJ1-6; no clear D gene. Trimming removed 6 bases at V and 8 bases at J, with 11 bases between. Germline lookup yields CDR1 LGHNA and CDR2 YSLEER. The CDR3 is 13 amino acids. The CDR3 loop is CASRPSTDSPLHF. CDR3 DNA: TGCGCCAGCAGACCCAGTACTGATTCACCCCTCCACTTT.

This clonotype was seen at least ten times. A junction boundary mismatches the germline segment, possibly from a read error. The genes are TRBV5-1 and TRBJ2-1; weak D call: TRBD2 (6 bases). CDR1 and CDR2 (germline): SGHRS, YFSETQ. The CDR3 has 13 residues. The CDR3 DNA is TGTGCCAGCAGCTTTGGAGGGAACAATGAGCAGTTCTTC. It is translated as CASSFGGNNEQFF.

Points on this clonotype: A much larger clone lies a single base off, so this may be a read error. This chain joins TRBV29-1 and TRBJ1-2; 7 bases match TRBD1. V was clipped by 4 bases and J by 7 bases; unmatched bases: 12. This CDR3 comprises 14 residues. CDR1 is SQVTM, CDR2 ANQGSEA, per germline. The CDR3 bases are TGCAGCGTTGTACATCGGGAGGGGGCAAGTGGCTACACCTTC. Protein: CSVVHREGASGYTF.

This clonotype showed up just a few times. A much more abundant neighbour one base away suggests this may be a read error. The CDR3 nucleotides are TGTGCCAGCAGCCACCGGGACGGATATCAGCCCCAGCATTTT. Translating it yields CASSHRDGYQPQHF. The chain carries TRBV7-9 and TRBJ1-5; D might be TRBD1 (5 bases). V was trimmed by 5 bases and J by 5 bases, leaving 13 bases between them. Germline CDR1 is SEHNR and CDR2 is FQNEAQ (reference sequence). This CDR3 is built from 14 residues.

The J gene is TRBJ2-7, the V gene TRBV11-2, with TRBD1 matching 11 bases. Germline V CDR1 and CDR2: SGHAT, FQNNGV. After removal of 4 bases from V and 6 bases from J, the junction contained 8 bases not matched to a gene. The CDR3 extends over 15 amino acids. CDR3 nucleotides: TGTGCCAGCAGCTGGGGACAGGGGGTAAGGTTCGAGCAGTACTTC. Its protein is CASSWGQGVRFEQYF.

This clonotype occurred many times. V usage is TRBV6-1 and J usage is TRBJ1-2, with 7 bases that match TRBD1. Looked up from germline, CDR1 is MNHNS and CDR2 is SASEGT. The V and J ends lost 6 bases and 7 bases, in that order; junction bases with no gene match: 14. CDR3 length: 15 amino acids. CDR3 sequence (DNA): TGTGCCAGCAGCTCCTGGGGGACAGCTTTAGGTGGCTACACCTTC. Protein product: CASSSWGTALGGYTF.

This clonotype was detected many times. The rearrangement uses TRBV25-1 and TRBJ2-3, with D perhaps matching TRBD1 (5 bases). Trimming stripped 8 bases from V and 0 bases from J, with 15 bases between. Looked up from germline, CDR1 is MGHDK and CDR2 is SYGVNS. The CDR3 totals 15 residues. DNA for the CDR3: TGTGCCAGCGGGCCGGTGGGGCCTAGCACAGATACGCAGTATTTT. It codes for CASGPVGPSTDTQYF.

This clonotype was found many times. The chain combines TRBV2 with TRBJ1-4; 7 bases agree with TRBD1. J gave up 6 bases and V 7 bases, and 8 bases lay outside the gene matches. CDR3 length: 14 residues. Looked up from germline, CDR1 is SNHLY and CDR2 is FYNNEI. CDR3 in amino acids: CASKSDRVDEKLFF. The CDR3 region has the DNA TGTGCCAGCAAATCAGACAGGGTGGATGAAAAACTGTTTTTT.

This clonotype has a count of ten or more. In DNA form, the CDR3 reads TGTGCCAGCAGATCCGAAGCCGAGCAGTTCTTC. It yields the protein CASRSEAEQFF. This rearrangement joins TRBV7-9 to TRBJ2-1; no clear D gene. The CDR3 is 11 residues long. From germline, CDR1 is SEHNR and CDR2 FQNEAQ (reference sequence). V lost 6 bases and J lost 10, with 10 bases in between.